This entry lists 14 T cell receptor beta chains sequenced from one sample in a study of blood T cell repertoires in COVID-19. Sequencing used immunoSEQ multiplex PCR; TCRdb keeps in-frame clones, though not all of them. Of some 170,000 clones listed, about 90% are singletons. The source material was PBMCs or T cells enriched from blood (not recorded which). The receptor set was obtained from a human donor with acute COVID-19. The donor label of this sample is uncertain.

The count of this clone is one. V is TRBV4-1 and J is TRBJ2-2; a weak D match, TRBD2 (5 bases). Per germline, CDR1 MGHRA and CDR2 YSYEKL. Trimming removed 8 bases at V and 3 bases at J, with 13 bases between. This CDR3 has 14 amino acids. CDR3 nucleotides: TGCGCCAGCGAACAATGGGGAGACACCGGGGAGCTGTTTTTT. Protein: CASEQWGDTGELFF.

Written as DNA, the CDR3 is TGTGCCAGCAGTGTGCGGGGTCGGGGCTACACCTTC. It is translated as CASSVRGRGYTF. The J gene is TRBJ1-2, the V gene TRBV2; D uncertain. CDR3 length: 12 amino acids. The V end lost 4 bases, the J end lost 8 bases, and 11 bases lay between the germline ends. Germline V CDR1 and CDR2: SNHLY, FYNNEI.

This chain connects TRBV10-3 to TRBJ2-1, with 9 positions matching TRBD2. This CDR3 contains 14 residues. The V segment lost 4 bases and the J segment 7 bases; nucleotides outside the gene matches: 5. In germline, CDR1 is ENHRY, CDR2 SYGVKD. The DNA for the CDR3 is TGTGCCATCAGTGTGGCGGGGGGGCCGAATGAGCAGTTCTTC. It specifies CAISVAGGPNEQFF.

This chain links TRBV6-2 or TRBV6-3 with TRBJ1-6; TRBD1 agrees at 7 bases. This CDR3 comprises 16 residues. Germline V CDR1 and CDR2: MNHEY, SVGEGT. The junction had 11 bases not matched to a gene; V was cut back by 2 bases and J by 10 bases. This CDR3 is CASSYRQGGLESPLHF. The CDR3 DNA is TGTGCCAGCAGTTACCGGCAGGGGGGATTAGAATCACCCCTCCACTTT.

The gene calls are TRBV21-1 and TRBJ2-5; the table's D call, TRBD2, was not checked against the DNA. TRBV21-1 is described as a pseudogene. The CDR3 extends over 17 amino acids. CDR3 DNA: TGTGCCAGCAGCAAAGTGTCTAGCGGGGGGGCCGGAGAGACCCAGTACTTC. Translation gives CASSKVSSGGAGETQYF.

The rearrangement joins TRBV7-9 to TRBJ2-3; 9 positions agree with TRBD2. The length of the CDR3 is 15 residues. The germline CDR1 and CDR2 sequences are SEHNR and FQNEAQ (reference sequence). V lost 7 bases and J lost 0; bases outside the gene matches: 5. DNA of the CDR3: TGTGCCAGCAAGAGCGGGGGGCGAAGCACAGATACGCAGTATTTT. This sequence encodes CASKSGGRSTDTQYF.

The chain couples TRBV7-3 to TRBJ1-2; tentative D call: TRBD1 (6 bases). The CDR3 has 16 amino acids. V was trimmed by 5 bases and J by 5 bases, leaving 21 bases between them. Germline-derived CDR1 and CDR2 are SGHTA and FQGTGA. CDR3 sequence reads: CASSPGRDIGGYGYTF. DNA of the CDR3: TGTGCCAGCAGCCCCGGGAGGGACATCGGGGGATATGGCTACACCTTC. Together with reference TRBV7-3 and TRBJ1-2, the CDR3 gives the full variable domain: GAGVSQTPSNKVTEKGKYVELRCDPISGHTALYWYRQSLGQGPEFLIYFQGTGAADDSGLPNDRFFAVRPEGSVSTLKIQRTERGDSAVYLCASSPGRDIGGYGYTFGSGTRLTVV.

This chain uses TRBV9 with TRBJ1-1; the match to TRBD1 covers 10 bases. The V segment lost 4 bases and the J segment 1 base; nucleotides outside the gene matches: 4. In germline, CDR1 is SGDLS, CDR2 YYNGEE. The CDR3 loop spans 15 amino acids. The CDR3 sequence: CASSPRQGANTEAFF. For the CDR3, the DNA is TGTGCCAGCAGCCCGCGACAGGGGGCGAACACTGAAGCTTTCTTT.

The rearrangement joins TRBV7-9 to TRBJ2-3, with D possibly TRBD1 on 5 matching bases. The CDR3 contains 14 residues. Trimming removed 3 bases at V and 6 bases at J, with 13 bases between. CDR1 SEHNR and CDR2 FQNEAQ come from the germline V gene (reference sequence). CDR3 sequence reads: CASSFSRGEDTQYF. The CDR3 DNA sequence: TGTGCCAGCAGCTTTTCTAGGGGTGAGGATACGCAGTATTTT.

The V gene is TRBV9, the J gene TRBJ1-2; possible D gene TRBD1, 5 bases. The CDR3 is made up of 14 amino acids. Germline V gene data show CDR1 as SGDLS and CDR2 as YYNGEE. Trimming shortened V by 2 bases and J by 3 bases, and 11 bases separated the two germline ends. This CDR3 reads CASSVSDSHYGYTF. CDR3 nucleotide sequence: TGTGCCAGCAGCGTTAGTGACAGTCACTATGGCTACACCTTC. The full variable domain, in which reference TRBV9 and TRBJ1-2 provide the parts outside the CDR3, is DSGVTQTPKHLITATGQRVTLRCSPRSGDLSVYWYQQSLDQGLQFLIQYYNGEERAKGNILERFSAQQFPDLHSELNLSSLELGDSALYFCASSVSDSHYGYTFGSGTRLTVV.

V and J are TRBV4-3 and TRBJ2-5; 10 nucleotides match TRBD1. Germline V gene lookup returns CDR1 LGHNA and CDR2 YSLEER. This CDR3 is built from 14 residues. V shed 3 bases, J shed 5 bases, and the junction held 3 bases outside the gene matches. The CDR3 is CASSQGQGYETQYF. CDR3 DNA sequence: TGCGCCAGCAGCCAGGGACAGGGGTATGAGACCCAGTACTTC.

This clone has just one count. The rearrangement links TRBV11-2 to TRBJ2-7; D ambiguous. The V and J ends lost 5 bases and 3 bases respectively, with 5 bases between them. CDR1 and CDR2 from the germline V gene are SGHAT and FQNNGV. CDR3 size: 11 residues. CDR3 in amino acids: CASSILYEQYF. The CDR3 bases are TGTGCCAGCAGCATCCTCTACGAGCAGTACTTC.

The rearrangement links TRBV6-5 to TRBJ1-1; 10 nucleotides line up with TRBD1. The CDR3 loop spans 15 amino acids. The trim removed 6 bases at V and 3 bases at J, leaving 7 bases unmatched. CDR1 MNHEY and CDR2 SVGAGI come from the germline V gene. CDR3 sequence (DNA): TGTGCCAGCAGCGCTGACAGGGGGCGGGACACTGAAGCTTTCTTT. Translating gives CASSADRGRDTEAFF.

In DNA, the CDR3 is TGTGCCAGCAGCCACAGGGTGAGCACTGAAGCTTTCTTT. Encoded protein: CASSHRVSTEAFF. This chain links TRBV11-2 with TRBJ1-1; D might be TRBD1 (6 bases). The V gene lost 5 bases and the J gene lost 4 bases, with 11 bases spanning the gap. The CDR3 is made up of 13 amino acids. In germline, CDR1 is SGHAT, CDR2 FQNNGV. Complete variable domain (other parts from reference TRBV11-2 and TRBJ1-1): EAGVAQSPRYKIIEKRQSVAFWCNPISGHATLYWYQQILGQGPKLLIQFQNNGVVDDSQLPKDRFSAERLKGVDSTLKIQPAKLEDSAVYLCASSHRVSTEAFFGQGTRLTVV.